One and the same sample provided the 7 T cell receptor beta chains below, sequenced in a study of STAT5B mutations in CD4+ large granular lymphocyte leukemia. Sequencing was performed with immunoSEQ multiplex PCR; in TCRdb, only in-frame clones are kept and a portion is missing. The table lists approximately 35,000 clones, approximately 82% of them singletons. The source material was CD4+ T cells from blood buffy coats. All receptors derive from a human donor in good health.

The V call is TRBV5-1, the J call TRBJ2-2, with no clear D. This CDR3 is built from 14 residues. CDR1 is SGHRS, CDR2 YFSETQ, per germline. The V end lost 3 bases, the J end lost 1 base, and 7 bases lay between the germline ends. The CDR3 region has the DNA TGCGCCAGCAGCTCCGAAGGGAACACCGGGGAGCTGTTTTTT. It codes for CASSSEGNTGELFF.

J is TRBJ2-5 and V is TRBV6-1; 8 bases match TRBD2. The CDR3 is 17 residues long. Germline V gene data show CDR1 as MNHNS and CDR2 as SASEGT. Germline trimming cut 1 base from V and 1 base from J; bases unmatched to any gene: 8. The CDR3 DNA sequence: TGTGCCAGCAGTGAAGTAAGGCCTAGCGGGCTCCAAGAGACCCAGTACTTC. Amino acid sequence: CASSEVRPSGLQETQYF.

This clone was recorded a few times. CDR3 amino acids: CASSRETGYRSGNTIYF. The CDR3 DNA follows: TGTGCCAGCAGCCGGGAAACAGGCTACCGCTCTGGAAACACCATATATTTT. The rearrangement uses TRBV11-2 and TRBJ1-3; possible D gene TRBD1, 5 bases. The V end lost 5 bases, the J end lost 0 bases, and 17 bases lay between the germline ends. The CDR3 extends over 17 amino acids. Germline CDR1 is SGHAT and CDR2 is FQNNGV.

This clone was seen more than once but under ten times. This sequence joins TRBV29-1 and TRBJ1-1; 7 bases agree with TRBD1. The CDR3 contains 12 residues. Germline V gene data show CDR1 as SQVTM and CDR2 as ANQGSEA. V shed 7 bases, J shed 5 bases, and the junction held 7 bases outside the gene matches. CDR3 region: CSAGQVETEAFF. The DNA of the CDR3 is TGCAGCGCTGGACAGGTGGAGACTGAAGCTTTCTTT.

The genes are TRBV19 and TRBJ1-4; 7 bases match TRBD1. In germline, CDR1 is LNHDA, CDR2 SQIVND (reference sequence). With V trimmed by 3 bases and J by 0 bases, 7 bases remained unmatched. The CDR3 runs 17 residues. CDR3 sequence reads: CASSILDRPATNEKLFF. As DNA, the CDR3 is TGTGCCAGTAGTATTTTGGACAGGCCCGCAACTAATGAAAAACTGTTTTTT.

This chain uses TRBV9 with TRBJ2-2; D is unresolved. Trimming stripped 7 bases from V and 6 bases from J, with 16 bases between. Germline CDR1 is SGDLS and CDR2 is YYNGEE. This CDR3 has 14 amino acids. The CDR3 bases are TGTGCCAGCGGAAGTCTCTCGATGGCCGGGGAGCTGTTTTTT. It yields the protein CASGSLSMAGELFF.

This chain links TRBV5-6 with TRBJ1-2; D call uncertain. The CDR3 runs to 13 residues. The V gene's germline CDR1 is SGHDT and CDR2 YYEEEE. V was cut by 1 base and J by 8 bases, with 12 bases left in between. CDR3 DNA sequence: TGTGCCAGCAGCTTGTCCCACAGTGGGGGCTACACCTTC. The encoded protein is CASSLSHSGGYTF.